This TCR beta chain was identified in a study of T cell responses to AZD1222 COVID-19 vaccine. Study results and caveats: With dominance at 160-218 and 743-854, vaccine-associated CD4 TCRs spanned spike. The donors showed a predominance of white British ancestry and of females, with possible underestimation of clonal diversity.

Generated by immunoSEQ multiplex PCR, the TCRdb table keeps only in-frame clones and is missing some. Among 140,000 to 150,000 clones, roughly 93% were seen once, and the ten largest hold roughly an eighth. For this clone: Its target is not known.

This CDR3 contains 14 residues. V was clipped by 5 bases and J by 3 bases; unmatched bases: 7. From germline, CDR1 is ENHRY and CDR2 SYGVKD. V usage is TRBV10-3 and J usage is TRBJ2-7; TRBD2 aligns across 7 bases. The sequences come from peripheral blood, collected after recovery from COVID-19. The origin of this receptor is an adult who had recovered from COVID-19. In nucleotides, the CDR3 is TGTGCCATCAGTTTTCAAGCGGGAAACTACGAGCAGTACTTC. This encodes CAISFQAGNYEQYF.